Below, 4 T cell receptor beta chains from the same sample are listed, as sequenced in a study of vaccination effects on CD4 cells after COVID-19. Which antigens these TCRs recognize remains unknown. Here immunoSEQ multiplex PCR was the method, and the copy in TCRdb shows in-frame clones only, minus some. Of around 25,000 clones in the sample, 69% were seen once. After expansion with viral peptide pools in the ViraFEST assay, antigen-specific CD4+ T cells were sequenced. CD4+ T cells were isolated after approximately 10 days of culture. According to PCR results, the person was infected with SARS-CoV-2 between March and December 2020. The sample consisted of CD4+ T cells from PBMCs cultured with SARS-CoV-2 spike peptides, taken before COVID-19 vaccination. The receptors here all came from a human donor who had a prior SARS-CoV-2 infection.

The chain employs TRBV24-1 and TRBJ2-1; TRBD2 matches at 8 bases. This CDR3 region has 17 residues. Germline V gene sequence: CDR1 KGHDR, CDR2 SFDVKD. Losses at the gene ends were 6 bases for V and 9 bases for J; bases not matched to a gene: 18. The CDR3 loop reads CATSPTLSGTRVGEQFF. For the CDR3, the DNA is TGTGCCACCAGTCCTACCTTATCCGGGACTAGAGTCGGTGAGCAGTTCTTC.

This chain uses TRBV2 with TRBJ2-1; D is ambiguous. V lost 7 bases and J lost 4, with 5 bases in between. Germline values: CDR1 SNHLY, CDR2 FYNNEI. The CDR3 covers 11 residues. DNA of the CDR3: TGTGCCAGCAAGGGATACAATGAGCAGTTCTTC. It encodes CASKGYNEQFF.

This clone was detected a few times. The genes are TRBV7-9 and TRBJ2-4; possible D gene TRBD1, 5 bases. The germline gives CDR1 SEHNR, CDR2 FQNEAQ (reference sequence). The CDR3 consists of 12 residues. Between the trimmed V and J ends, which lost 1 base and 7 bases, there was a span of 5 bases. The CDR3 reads CASSLEGNIQYF. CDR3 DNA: TGTGCCAGCAGCTTAGAGGGGAACATTCAGTACTTC.

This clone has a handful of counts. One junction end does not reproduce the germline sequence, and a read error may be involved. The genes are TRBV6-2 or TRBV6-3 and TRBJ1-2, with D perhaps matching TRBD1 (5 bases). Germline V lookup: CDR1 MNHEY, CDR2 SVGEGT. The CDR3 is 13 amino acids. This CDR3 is CASSYYRDSPAFF. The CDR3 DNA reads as TGTGCCAGCAGTTATTACCGGGACTCCCCCGCGTTTTTC.